This T cell receptor beta chain derives from a study of T cell responses to AZD1222 COVID-19 vaccine. Trimming pared 2 bases from V and 4 bases from J, leaving 8 bases between. The CDR3 sequence is 13 residues long. Note on this clone: Its antigen is undetermined.

TCRdb keeps only in-frame clones here, not all; method: immunoSEQ multiplex PCR. The table shows 150,000 or so clones, with about 88% occurring only once. Findings of the study overall: The breadth and depth of Spike-specific TCRs increased once two AZD1222 doses had been given. The study sampled repertoires only after the peak T cell response.

The sequence derives from an adult in good health. The source was peripheral blood, collected on day 0 of AZD1222 vaccination. The chain joins TRBV12-3 or TRBV12-4 to TRBJ2-5, with D tentatively TRBD1 (6 bases). The DNA for the CDR3 is TGTGCCAGCAGTTTATGGGGGCTAGAGACCCAGTACTTC. This gives the protein CASSLWGLETQYF.